A selection of T cell receptor beta chains follows, all from one sample in a study of identical twins. TCRdb processed the 5' RACE reads anew with MiXCR; each CDR3 protein has one entry. Among 250,000 to 300,000 distinct CDR3 sequences listed, roughly 8.7% were seen once. The sample was also reused in another study, on yellow fever vaccine responses in identical twins.

The sequenced sample consisted of CD8+ T cells sorted from blood. The receptors derive from a woman aged 18-29 years in good health. Each CDR3 is given with its conserved first and last residue.

CDR3 protein,J gene,V gene
CASSLGATNTEAFF,TRBJ1-1,TRBV7-3
CASSYGGASYNEQFF,TRBJ2-1,TRBV7-9
CASSQTTAPEAFF,TRBJ1-1,TRBV4-2
CSVYERGASTDTQYF,TRBJ2-3,TRBV29-1
CASSPRDRADEQYF,TRBJ2-7,TRBV7-9
CASRNYSGEGETQYF,TRBJ2-5,TRBV27
CASSPGGNYGYTF,TRBJ1-2,TRBV27
CASSSIPYEQYF,TRBJ2-7,TRBV12-3/TRBV12-4
CASSPEAPPGTGELFF,TRBJ2-2,TRBV14
CAISETTGIYEQYF,TRBJ2-7,TRBV10-3
CASSFDILGEKLFF,TRBJ1-4,TRBV28
CASPGDPNTGELFF,TRBJ2-2,TRBV7-8
CANSEEAGQETQYF,TRBJ2-5,TRBV2
CASSLPRDLGGLNEQFF,TRBJ2-1,TRBV5-6
CASSQVSSVSYEQYF,TRBJ2-7,TRBV4-1
CASSPRGNTGELFF,TRBJ2-2,TRBV14
CASSQVLVSSYEQYF,TRBJ2-7,TRBV3-1
CASSLGASGRGRNEQFF,TRBJ2-1,TRBV7-2
CASSPQSDTQYF,TRBJ2-3,TRBV5-6
CSATYRVTETQYF,TRBJ2-5,TRBV20-1
CASATNSGVDEQFF,TRBJ2-1,TRBV12-5
CASSPTGTGDTQYF,TRBJ2-3,TRBV3-1
CASSPWTGAIYNEQFF,TRBJ2-1,TRBV7-9
CASSFGGRKDRSSYEQYF,TRBJ2-7,TRBV5-6
CASSITSTGGRNEQFF,TRBJ2-1,TRBV19
CATSPKRTGIYNEQFF,TRBJ2-1,TRBV15
CASSQEKRSSYEQYF,TRBJ2-7,TRBV4-3
CASSLLVGETQYF,TRBJ2-5,TRBV6-5
CSARDLPSGDYEQYF,TRBJ2-7,TRBV20-1
CASRELVSISYEQYF,TRBJ2-7,TRBV2
CSAREFVPSYEQYF,TRBJ2-7,TRBV20-1